The clone carrying this TCR beta chain came up once. The target antigen is unknown. V lost 3 bases to trimming and J lost 4 bases, with 7 bases between them. Germline CDR1 is SGHVS and CDR2 is FQNEAQ. CDR3 length: 13 residues. The data derive from a study of shared clonotypes between healthy human individuals. Study-level results: Enrolling few donors narrowed the genetic and exposure-history diversity that was represented. Clonotypes that were shared across a handful of donors made up roughly 5.2% of naive CD4 clonotypes.

This was a deep-level run. Some 30,000 T cell genomes, or around 200 ng DNA, went into the sorted-subset replicate PCRs. Sequencing used immunoSEQ multiplex PCR; TCRdb keeps in-frame clones, though not all of them. The sample has around 1.5 million clones, 95% to 99% seen once. The sample taken for sequencing was naive CD4+ T cells sorted from blood. Subset denoted: CD45RA+ positively selected. The receptor was derived from a man aged 30 to 39 in good health. The chain uses TRBV7-8 and TRBJ1-5; no reliable D call. DNA for the CDR3: TGTGCCAGCAGCTTCCGGGAAAATCAGCCCCAGCATTTT. Translating gives CASSFRENQPQHF.